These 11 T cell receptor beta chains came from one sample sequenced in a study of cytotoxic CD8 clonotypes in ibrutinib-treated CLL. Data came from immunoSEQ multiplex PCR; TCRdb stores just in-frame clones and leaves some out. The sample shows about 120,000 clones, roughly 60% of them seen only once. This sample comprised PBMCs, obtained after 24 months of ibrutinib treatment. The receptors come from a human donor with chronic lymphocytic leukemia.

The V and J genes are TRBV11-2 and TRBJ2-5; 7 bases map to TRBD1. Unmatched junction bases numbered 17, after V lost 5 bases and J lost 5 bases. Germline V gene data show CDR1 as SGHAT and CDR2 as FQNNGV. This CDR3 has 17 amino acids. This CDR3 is CASSQFPGTAERETQYF. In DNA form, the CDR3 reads TGTGCCAGCAGCCAATTCCCTGGGACAGCTGAACGGGAGACCCAGTACTTC.

The CDR3 DNA sequence: TGTGCCAGCAGGTCCAGGGAAAGCTCCTACAATGAGCAGTTCTTC. Its protein is CASRSRESSYNEQFF. The V gene is TRBV13, the J gene TRBJ2-1; a possible D gene is TRBD1 (5 bases). V gave up 6 bases and J gave up 0 bases, with 12 bases separating them. The CDR3 runs 15 residues. CDR1 PRHDT and CDR2 FYEKMQ come from the germline V gene (reference sequence).

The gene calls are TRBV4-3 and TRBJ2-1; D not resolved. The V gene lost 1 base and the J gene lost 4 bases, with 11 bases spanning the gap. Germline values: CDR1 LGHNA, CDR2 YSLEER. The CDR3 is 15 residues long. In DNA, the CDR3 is TGCGCCAGCAGCCAAGCGGGCTCACAATACAATGAGCAGTTCTTC. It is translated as CASSQAGSQYNEQFF.

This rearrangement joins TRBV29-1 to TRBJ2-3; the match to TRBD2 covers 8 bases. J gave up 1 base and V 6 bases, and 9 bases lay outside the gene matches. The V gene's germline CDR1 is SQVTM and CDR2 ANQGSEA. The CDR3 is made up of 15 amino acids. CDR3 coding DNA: TGCAGCGTCGACGGTGGAGCGGGGGGCACAGATACGCAGTATTTT. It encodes CSVDGGAGGTDTQYF.

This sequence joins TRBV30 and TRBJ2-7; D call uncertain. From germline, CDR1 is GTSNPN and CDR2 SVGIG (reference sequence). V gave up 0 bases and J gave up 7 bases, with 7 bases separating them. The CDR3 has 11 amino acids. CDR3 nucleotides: TGTGCCTGGAGTGTAGGGTGGGAGCAGTACTTC. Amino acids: CAWSVGWEQYF.

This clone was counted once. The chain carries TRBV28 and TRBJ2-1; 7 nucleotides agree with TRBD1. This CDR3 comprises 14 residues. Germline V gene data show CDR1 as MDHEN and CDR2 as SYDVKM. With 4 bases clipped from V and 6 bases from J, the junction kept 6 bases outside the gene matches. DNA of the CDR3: TGTGCCAGCAGTTCGACAGGGTTGGGCAATGAGCAGTTCTTC. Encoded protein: CASSSTGLGNEQFF.

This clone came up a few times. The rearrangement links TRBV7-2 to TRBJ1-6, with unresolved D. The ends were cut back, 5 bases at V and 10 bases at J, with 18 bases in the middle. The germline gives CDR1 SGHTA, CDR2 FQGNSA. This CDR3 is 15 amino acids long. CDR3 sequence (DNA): TGTGCCAGCAGCACTAAAGCTGCAGGTCCCTCACCCCTCCACTTT. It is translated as CASSTKAAGPSPLHF.

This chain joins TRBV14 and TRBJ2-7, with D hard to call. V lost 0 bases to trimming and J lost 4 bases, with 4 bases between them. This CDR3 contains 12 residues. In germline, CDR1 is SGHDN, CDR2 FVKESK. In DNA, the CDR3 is TGTGCCAGCAGCCAAGAGGGGTACGAGCAGTACTTC. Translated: CASSQEGYEQYF.

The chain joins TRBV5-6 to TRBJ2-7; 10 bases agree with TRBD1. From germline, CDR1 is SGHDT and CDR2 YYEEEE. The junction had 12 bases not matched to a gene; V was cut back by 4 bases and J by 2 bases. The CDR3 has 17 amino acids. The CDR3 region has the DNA TGTGCCAGCAGCCCGAAGGCCCCCGGGACAGGGGCCTACGAGCAGTACTTC. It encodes CASSPKAPGTGAYEQYF.

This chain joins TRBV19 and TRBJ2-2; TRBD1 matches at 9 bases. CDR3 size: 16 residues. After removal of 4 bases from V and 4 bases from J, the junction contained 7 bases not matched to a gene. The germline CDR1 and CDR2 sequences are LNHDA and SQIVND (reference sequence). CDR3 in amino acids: CASSRGQGSSTGELFF. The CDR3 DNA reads TGTGCCAGTAGTAGAGGACAGGGGTCATCCACCGGGGAGCTGTTTTTT.

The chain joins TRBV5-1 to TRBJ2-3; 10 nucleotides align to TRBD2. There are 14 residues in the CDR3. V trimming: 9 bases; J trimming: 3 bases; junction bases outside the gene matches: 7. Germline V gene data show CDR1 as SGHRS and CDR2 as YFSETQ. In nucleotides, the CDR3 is TGCGCCACCAAGAGCGGGGGGGCAACAGATACGCAGTATTTT. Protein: CATKSGGATDTQYF.